The 30 T cell receptor beta chains listed next were all sequenced from one sample in a study of cytomegalovirus exposure and HLA in healthy donors. The PCR ran on 60 Vbeta and 13 Jbeta primers. The assay was immunoSEQ multiplex PCR, and TCRdb's table has in-frame clones only and misses some. In the table there are 90,000 to 140,000 clones, 77% of which are singletons. The sequencing input was PBMCs. All receptors come from a woman in her thirties or forties in good health and CMV-seropositive.

There are a few counts of this clone. The chain has TRBV5-4 and TRBJ2-7; tentatively, D is TRBD1 (6 bases). The CDR3 contains 15 residues. V lost 0 bases to trimming and J lost 2 bases, with 12 bases between them. Looked up from germline, CDR1 is SGHNT and CDR2 is YYREEE (reference sequence). The CDR3 region is CASSLGGRGTYEQYF. The CDR3 coding sequence is TGTGCCAGCAGCTTGGGTGGCAGGGGAACCTACGAGCAGTACTTC.

The chain has TRBV6-5 and TRBJ2-7, with TRBD1 as a possible D gene (5 bases). Germline loops: CDR1 MNHEY, CDR2 SVGAGI. CDR3 length: 14 amino acids. Trimming shortened V by 6 bases and J by 3 bases, and 15 bases separated the two germline ends. The CDR3 sequence: CASSRQSLDYEQYF. The CDR3 DNA reads TGTGCCAGCAGCAGACAGAGCCTAGACTACGAGCAGTACTTC.

The chain links TRBV5-4 to TRBJ2-7; D possibly corresponds to TRBD2 (5 bases). Trimming shortened V by 3 bases and J by 2 bases, and 12 bases separated the two germline ends. Germline V gene lookup returns CDR1 SGHNT and CDR2 YYREEE (reference sequence). The CDR3 is 14 residues long. The CDR3 sequence: CASSSRTGTYEQYF. Written as DNA, the CDR3 is TGTGCCAGCAGCTCTCGGACTGGAACCTACGAGCAGTACTTC.

The chain links TRBV5-1 to TRBJ1-2; perhaps TRBD1 as D (5 bases). Trimming pared 5 bases from V and 8 bases from J, leaving 19 bases between. The CDR3 runs 14 residues. Germline V gene lookup returns CDR1 SGHRS and CDR2 YFSETQ. The CDR3 here is CASRATYQGGGYTF. CDR3 coding DNA: TGCGCCAGCAGGGCCACTTACCAGGGAGGCGGCTACACCTTC.

This clone is a singleton in its sample. The chain couples TRBV6-5 to TRBJ1-2; TRBD1 agrees at 11 bases. The V segment lost 4 bases and the J segment 4 bases; nucleotides outside the gene matches: 2. Germline values: CDR1 MNHEY, CDR2 SVGAGI. The CDR3 contains 14 residues. This CDR3 reads CASSWGQGVYGYTF. The DNA of the CDR3 is TGTGCCAGCAGTTGGGGACAGGGGGTCTATGGCTACACCTTC.

The chain couples TRBV9 to TRBJ1-2; D call uncertain. Trimming stripped 0 bases from V and 4 bases from J, with 10 bases between. The CDR3 sequence is 14 residues long. The germline V gene encodes CDR1 SGDLS and CDR2 YYNGEE. CDR3 protein: CASSVEVGAYGYTF. The CDR3 DNA follows: TGTGCCAGCAGCGTAGAAGTCGGAGCCTATGGCTACACCTTC.

The CDR3 sequence is CASSLRDSHYEQYF. CDR3 nucleotides: TGCGCCAGCAGCCTCCGGGACAGCCACTACGAGCAGTACTTC. The chain uses TRBV5-1 and TRBJ2-7, with 7 bases fitting TRBD1. Germline V lookup: CDR1 SGHRS, CDR2 YFSETQ. The CDR3 covers 14 residues. V trimming: 4 bases; J trimming: 3 bases; junction bases outside the gene matches: 7. Together with reference TRBV5-1 and TRBJ2-7, the CDR3 gives the full variable domain: KAGVTQTPRYLIKTRGQQVTLSCSPISGHRSVSWYQQTPGQGLQFLFEYFSETQRNKGNFPGRFSGRQFSNSRSEMNVSTLELGDSALYLCASSLRDSHYEQYFGPGTRLTVT.

As for this clone: Because the CDR3's place on the DNA is in doubt, the DNA is left out and the CDR3 is given as listed by TCRdb. This rearrangement joins TRBV7-9 to TRBJ2-7; the D call in the table, TRBD1, was not verified against the DNA. Germline V lookup: CDR1 SEHNR, CDR2 FQNEAQ (reference sequence). A total of 15 residues make up the CDR3, ends included. This chain's CDR3 is CASSFGPGLSYEQYF.

The V call is TRBV27, the J call TRBJ2-1, with 7 positions matching TRBD2. There are 14 residues in the CDR3. CDR1 is MNHEY, CDR2 SMNVEV, per germline (reference sequence). V was pared by 6 bases and J by 9 bases, with 11 bases of the junction left unmatched. DNA of the CDR3: TGTGCCAGCAGACCTAGCGGCTACATTAGTGAGCAGTTCTTC. The encoded protein is CASRPSGYISEQFF.

The chain couples TRBV2 to TRBJ2-1, with D perhaps TRBD2 (5 bases). There are 15 residues in the CDR3. Germline V gene sequence: CDR1 SNHLY, CDR2 FYNNEI. The germline V and J ends were trimmed by 1 base and 8 bases, with 15 bases remaining between them. The CDR3: CASSEGLAVKHEQFF. CDR3 coding DNA: TGTGCCAGCAGTGAAGGGCTAGCCGTAAAGCATGAGCAGTTCTTC.

This clone occurred once. The chain joins TRBV5-5 to TRBJ1-3; D is possibly TRBD1 (5 bases). The CDR3 totals 16 residues. From germline, CDR1 is SGHKS and CDR2 YYEKEE (reference sequence). V dropped 3 bases and J dropped 0 bases, with 13 bases sitting between them. The CDR3 nucleotides read TGTGCCAGCAGCTCCGGGACTGCTAACTCTGGAAACACCATATATTTT. Translating it yields CASSSGTANSGNTIYF.

The chain uses TRBV12-5 and TRBJ2-2; TRBD1 is a possible D gene (5 bases). The CDR3 consists of 18 residues. The germline CDR1 and CDR2 sequences are LGHNT and FRNRAP. V was shortened by 2 bases and J by 2 bases, with 18 bases between the two germline ends. The CDR3: CASGLRLLQGANTGELFF. The CDR3 DNA sequence: TGTGCTAGTGGTTTGCGACTCCTTCAGGGTGCTAACACCGGGGAGCTGTTTTTT.

The V gene is TRBV18, the J gene TRBJ1-2; 7 positions agree with TRBD1. CDR1 is KGHSH, CDR2 LQKENI, per germline. Trimming removed 0 bases from V and 6 bases from J; junction bases left unmatched: 4. The CDR3 extends over 14 amino acids. CDR3 DNA sequence: TGTGCCAGCTCACCACCTGACAGGGAGAATGGCTACACCTTC. Translated, it gives CASSPPDRENGYTF.

The rearrangement joins TRBV28 to TRBJ2-1, with a tentative D call TRBD2 (5 bases). The CDR3 runs to 14 residues. From germline, CDR1 is MDHEN and CDR2 SYDVKM. The V end lost 3 bases, the J end lost 2 bases, and 8 bases lay between the germline ends. The CDR3 here is CASSFGIPYNEQFF. The CDR3 region has the DNA TGTGCCAGCAGTTTCGGGATACCCTACAATGAGCAGTTCTTC.

This clone was observed a single time. The chain employs TRBV29-1 and TRBJ2-7; 12 bases match TRBD2. V was pared by 2 bases and J by 0 bases, with 2 bases of the junction left unmatched. Germline CDR1 SQVTM, CDR2 ANQGSEA. The CDR3 consists of 15 residues. In DNA, the CDR3 is TGCAGCGTTGAACCGACTAGCGGGGGCTCCTACGAGCAGTACTTC. Protein product: CSVEPTSGGSYEQYF.

V is TRBV9 and J is TRBJ1-4, with 9 bases fitting TRBD1. J lost 7 bases, V lost 2 bases, and 6 bases had no gene match. The CDR3 covers 15 residues. Germline V gene lookup returns CDR1 SGDLS and CDR2 YYNGEE. The CDR3 coding sequence is TGTGCCAGCAGCGTTTGGGGACAGGGCGGTGAAAAACTGTTTTTT. Translated: CASSVWGQGGEKLFF.

The chain carries TRBV29-1 and TRBJ2-1; 7 nucleotides match TRBD1. This CDR3 contains 16 residues. Germline CDR1 reads SQVTM; CDR2 reads ANQGSEA. The V segment lost 1 base and the J segment 0 bases; nucleotides outside the gene matches: 6. The CDR3 spells CSVEVTGLSSYNEQFF. CDR3 DNA sequence: TGCAGCGTTGAAGTGACAGGGCTCAGCTCCTACAATGAGCAGTTCTTC.

This clone appeared once. CDR3 nucleotides: TGTGCCAGCAGTCCCGTCTCCGGGACAACTAATTCACCCCTCCACTTT. This sequence encodes CASSPVSGTTNSPLHF. This rearrangement joins TRBV6-4 to TRBJ1-6, with D perhaps TRBD1 (6 bases). CDR1 is MRHNA, CDR2 SNTAGT, per germline. Trimming took off 5 bases at V and 6 bases at J, with 17 bases between the two ends. The CDR3 totals 16 residues.

The table lists this clone with a count of one. The chain has TRBV7-9 and TRBJ1-5; the match to TRBD1 covers 9 bases. CDR3 length: 15 amino acids. With V trimmed by 8 bases and J by 2 bases, 7 bases remained unmatched. Germline CDR1 SEHNR, CDR2 FQNEAQ (reference sequence). The CDR3: CASAATGGGNQPQHF. CDR3 sequence (DNA): TGTGCCAGCGCCGCGACAGGGGGTGGCAATCAGCCCCAGCATTTT.

The chain joins TRBV18 to TRBJ1-1, with 7 bases fitting TRBD1. CDR3 size: 14 residues. Trimming took 9 bases from V and 7 from J; bases not matched to a gene: 14. The germline CDR1 and CDR2 sequences are KGHSH and LQKENI. CDR3 nucleotide sequence: TGTGCCAGTTCGGACAGGACACACCCGAATGAAGCTTTCTTT. Its protein product is CASSDRTHPNEAFF. The complete variable domain, with remaining parts taken from reference TRBV18 and TRBJ1-1, reads NAGVMQNPRHLVRRRGQEARLRCSPMKGHSHVYWYRQLPEEGLKFMVYLQKENIIDESGMPKERFSAEFPKEGPSILRIQQVVRGDSAAYFCASSDRTHPNEAFFGQGTRLTVV.

The chain carries TRBV5-6 and TRBJ1-5; TRBD1 aligns across 9 bases. CDR3 length: 16 amino acids. V was clipped by 3 bases and J by 5 bases; unmatched bases: 9. Germline values: CDR1 SGHDT, CDR2 YYEEEE. CDR3 loop: CASSSVVRQGDQPQHF. The CDR3 region has the DNA TGTGCCAGCAGCTCGGTGGTGCGACAGGGGGATCAGCCCCAGCATTTT.

CDR3 sequence (DNA): TGCAGCGTTGTAAGGGACAGGGGGCGCCTCGGCACTGAAGCTTTCTTT. Amino acid sequence: CSVVRDRGRLGTEAFF. The V and J genes are TRBV29-1 and TRBJ1-1; 12 positions agree with TRBD1. There are 16 residues in the CDR3. Germline CDR1 SQVTM, CDR2 ANQGSEA. V lost 4 bases to trimming and J lost 4 bases; unmatched junction nucleotides: 10. Full variable domain (rest looked up from reference TRBV29-1 and TRBJ1-1): SAVISQKPSRDICQRGTSLTIQCQVDSQVTMMFWYRQQPGQSLTLIATANQGSEATYESGFVIDKFPISRPNLTFSTLTVSNMSPEDSSIYLCSVVRDRGRLGTEAFFGQGTRLTVV.

V and J are TRBV11-2 and TRBJ2-7; 7 bases match TRBD2. From germline, CDR1 is SGHAT and CDR2 FQNNGV. The CDR3 extends over 17 amino acids. Trimming cost V 3 bases and J 0 bases; bases outside gene matches: 11. CDR3 residues: CASSFPVSGTFSYEQYF. DNA of the CDR3: TGTGCCAGCAGCTTCCCTGTAAGCGGGACCTTCTCCTACGAGCAGTACTTC.

V is TRBV19 and J is TRBJ1-2; D uncertain. CDR1 is LNHDA and CDR2 is SQIVND in the germline V gene (reference sequence). The CDR3 length is 14 residues. Trimming removed 0 bases from V and 8 bases from J, with 13 bases in between. CDR3 amino acids: CASSIEHSHRGYTF. CDR3 bases: TGTGCCAGTAGTATAGAACATTCGCATCGAGGCTACACCTTC.

This chain links TRBV4-1 with TRBJ1-1, with D possibly matching TRBD1 (5 bases). Trimming took 2 bases from V and 6 from J, leaving 7 bases between them. CDR3 length: 12 residues. Germline assignment: CDR1 MGHRA and CDR2 YSYEKL. The CDR3 spells CASSQTGAEAFF. CDR3 DNA: TGCGCCAGCAGCCAAACGGGGGCTGAAGCTTTCTTT.

This chain connects TRBV11-3 to TRBJ1-1, with TRBD1 as a possible D gene (5 bases). Germline values: CDR1 SGHNT, CDR2 YENEEA. Trimming removed 5 bases at V and 2 bases at J, with 12 bases between. CDR3 length: 14 residues. Written as DNA, the CDR3 is TGTGCCAGCAGCCTACGGGGGGAAAACACTGAAGCTTTCTTT. Translating gives CASSLRGENTEAFF.

CDR3 nucleotides: TGTGCCAGCAGTTTTTTGACGGCCCGCGGGCAGTACTTC. This codes for CASSFLTARGQYF. This chain joins TRBV28 and TRBJ2-7; D remains unclear. The germline gives CDR1 MDHEN, CDR2 SYDVKM. The CDR3 extends over 13 amino acids. V gave up 3 bases and J gave up 9 bases, with 15 bases separating them.

This chain links TRBV4-2 with TRBJ2-2; D may be TRBD1 (6 bases). This CDR3 has 15 amino acids. CDR1 is LGHNA and CDR2 is YNFKEQ in the germline V gene. The germline V and J ends were trimmed by 1 base and 6 bases, with 12 bases remaining between them. Here the CDR3 reads CASSQGGQGSGELFF. The CDR3 DNA sequence: TGTGCCAGCAGCCAAGGGGGGCAGGGATCCGGGGAGCTGTTTTTT.

This chain links TRBV18 with TRBJ2-1, with 12 bases that match TRBD2. The CDR3 spans 18 residues. J was trimmed by 12 bases and V by 2 bases; bases with no gene match: 17. Germline V CDR1 and CDR2: KGHSH, LQKENI. For the CDR3, the DNA is TGTGCCAGCTCACCATCGACTAGCGGGGGTGATCTCCCGATCGGGCAGTTCTTC. Protein product: CASSPSTSGGDLPIGQFF.

The V call is TRBV4-2, the J call TRBJ2-3; 7 nucleotides align to TRBD1. Losses at the gene ends were 4 bases for V and 0 bases for J; bases not matched to a gene: 4. The CDR3 totals 15 residues. Germline loops: CDR1 LGHNA, CDR2 YNFKEQ. As DNA, the CDR3 is TGTGCCAGCAGCCGAGGACAGGCGAGCACAGATACGCAGTATTTT. This translates into CASSRGQASTDTQYF.